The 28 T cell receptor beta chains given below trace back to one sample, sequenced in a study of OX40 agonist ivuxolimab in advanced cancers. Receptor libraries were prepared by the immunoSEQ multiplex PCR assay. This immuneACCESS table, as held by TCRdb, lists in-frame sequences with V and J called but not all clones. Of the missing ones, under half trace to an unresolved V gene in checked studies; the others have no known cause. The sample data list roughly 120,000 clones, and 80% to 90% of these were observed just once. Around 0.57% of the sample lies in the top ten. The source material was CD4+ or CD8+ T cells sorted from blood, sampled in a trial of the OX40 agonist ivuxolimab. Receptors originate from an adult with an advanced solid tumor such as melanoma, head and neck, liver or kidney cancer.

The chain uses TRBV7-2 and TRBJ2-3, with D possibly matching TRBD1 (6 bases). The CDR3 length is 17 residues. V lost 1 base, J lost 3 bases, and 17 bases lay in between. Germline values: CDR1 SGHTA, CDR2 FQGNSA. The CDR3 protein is CASSLVPQGIGTDTQYF. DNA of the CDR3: TGTGCCAGCAGCTTAGTCCCTCAGGGGATAGGTACAGATACGCAGTATTTT.

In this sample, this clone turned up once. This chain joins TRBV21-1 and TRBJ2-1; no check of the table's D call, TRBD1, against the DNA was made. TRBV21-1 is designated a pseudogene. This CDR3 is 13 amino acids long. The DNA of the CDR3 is TGTGGAACTCCGGGACAGGTCTACAATGAGCAGTTCTTC. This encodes CGTPGQVYNEQFF.

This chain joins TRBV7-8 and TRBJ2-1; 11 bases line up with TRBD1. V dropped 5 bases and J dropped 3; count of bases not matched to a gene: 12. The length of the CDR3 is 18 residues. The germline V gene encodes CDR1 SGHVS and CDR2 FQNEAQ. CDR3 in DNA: TGTGCCAGCAGCCAATTAGGGTTCGGGACAGGGGGCTACAATGAGCAGTTCTTC. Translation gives CASSQLGFGTGGYNEQFF. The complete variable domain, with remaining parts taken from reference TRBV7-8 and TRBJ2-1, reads GAGVSQSPRYKVAKRGQDVALRCDPISGHVSLFWYQQALGQGPEFLTYFQNEAQLDKSGLPSDRFFAERPEGSVSTLKIQRTQQEDSAVYLCASSQLGFGTGGYNEQFFGPGTRLTVL.

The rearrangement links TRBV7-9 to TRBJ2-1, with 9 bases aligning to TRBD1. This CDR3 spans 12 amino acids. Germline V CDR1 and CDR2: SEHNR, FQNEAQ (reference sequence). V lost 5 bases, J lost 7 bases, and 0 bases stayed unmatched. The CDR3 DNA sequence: TGTGCCAGCAGCGGGACAGGGAATGAGCAGTTCTTC. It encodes CASSGTGNEQFF.

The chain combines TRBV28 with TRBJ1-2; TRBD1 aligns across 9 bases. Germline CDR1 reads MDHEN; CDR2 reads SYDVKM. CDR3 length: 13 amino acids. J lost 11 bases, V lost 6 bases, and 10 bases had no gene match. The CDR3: CASRPPGQGGYTF. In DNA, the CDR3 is TGTGCCAGCAGACCTCCGGGACAGGGTGGTTACACCTTC.

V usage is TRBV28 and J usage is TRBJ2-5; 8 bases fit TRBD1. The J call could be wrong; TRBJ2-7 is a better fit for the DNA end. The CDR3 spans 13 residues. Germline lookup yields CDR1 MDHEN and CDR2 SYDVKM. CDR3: CASTQGQVYEQYF. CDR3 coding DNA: TGTGCCAGCACCCAGGGACAGGTCTACGAGCAGTACTTC.

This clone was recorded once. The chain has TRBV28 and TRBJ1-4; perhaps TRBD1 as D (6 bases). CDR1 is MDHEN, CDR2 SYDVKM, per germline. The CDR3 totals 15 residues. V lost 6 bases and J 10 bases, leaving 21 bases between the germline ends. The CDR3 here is CASSLGGGQGVKLFF. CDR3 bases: TGTGCCAGCAGCCTTGGGGGGGGACAAGGGGTAAAACTGTTTTTT. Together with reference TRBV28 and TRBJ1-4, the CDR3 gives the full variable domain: DVKVTQSSRYLVKRTGEKVFLECVQDMDHENMFWYRQDPGLGLRLIYFSYDVKMKEKGDIPEGYSVSREKKERFSLILESASTNQTSMYLCASSLGGGQGVKLFFGSGTQLSVL.

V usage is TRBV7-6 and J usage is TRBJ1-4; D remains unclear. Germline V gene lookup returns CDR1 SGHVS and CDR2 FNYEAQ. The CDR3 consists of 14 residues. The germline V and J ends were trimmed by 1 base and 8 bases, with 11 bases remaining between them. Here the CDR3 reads CASSLVPDLEKLFF. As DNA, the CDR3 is TGTGCCAGCAGCTTAGTGCCGGACTTGGAAAAACTGTTTTTT.

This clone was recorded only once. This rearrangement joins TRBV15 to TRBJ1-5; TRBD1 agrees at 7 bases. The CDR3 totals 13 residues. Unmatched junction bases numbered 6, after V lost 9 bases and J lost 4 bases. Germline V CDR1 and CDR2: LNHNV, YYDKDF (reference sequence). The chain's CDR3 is CATGRQGNQPQHF. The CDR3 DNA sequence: TGTGCCACGGGTCGACAGGGAAATCAGCCCCAGCATTTT.

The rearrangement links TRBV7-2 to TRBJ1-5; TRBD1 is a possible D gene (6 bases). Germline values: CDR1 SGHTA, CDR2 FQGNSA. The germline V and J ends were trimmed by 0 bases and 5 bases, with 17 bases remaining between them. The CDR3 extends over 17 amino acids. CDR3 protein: CASSLARTANSYQPQHF. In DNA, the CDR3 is TGTGCCAGCAGCTTAGCAAGGACAGCCAACTCTTATCAGCCCCAGCATTTT.

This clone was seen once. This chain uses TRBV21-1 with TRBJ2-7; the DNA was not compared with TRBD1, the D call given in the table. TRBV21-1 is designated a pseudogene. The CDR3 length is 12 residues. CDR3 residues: CASSKGPYEQYF. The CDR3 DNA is TGTGCCAGCAGCAAAGGGCCGTACGAGCAGTACTTC.

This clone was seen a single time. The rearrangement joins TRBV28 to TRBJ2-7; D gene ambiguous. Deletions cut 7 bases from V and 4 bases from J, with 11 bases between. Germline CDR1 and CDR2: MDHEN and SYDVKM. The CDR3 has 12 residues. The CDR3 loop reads CASNIAPYEQYF. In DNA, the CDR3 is TGTGCCAGCAATATTGCGCCTTACGAGCAGTACTTC.

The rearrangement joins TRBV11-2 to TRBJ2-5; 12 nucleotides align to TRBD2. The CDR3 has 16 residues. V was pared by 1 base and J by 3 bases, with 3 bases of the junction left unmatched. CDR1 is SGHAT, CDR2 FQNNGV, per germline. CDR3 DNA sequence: TGTGCCAGCAGCTTAGGGTGGACTAGCGGGGAAGAGACCCAGTACTTC. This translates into CASSLGWTSGEETQYF.

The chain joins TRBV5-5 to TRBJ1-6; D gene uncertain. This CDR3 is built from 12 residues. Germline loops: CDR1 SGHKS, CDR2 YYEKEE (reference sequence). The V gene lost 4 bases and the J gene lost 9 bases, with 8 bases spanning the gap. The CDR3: CASSRHSSPLHF. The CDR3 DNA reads TGTGCCAGCAGCCGCCATAGTTCACCCCTCCACTTT.

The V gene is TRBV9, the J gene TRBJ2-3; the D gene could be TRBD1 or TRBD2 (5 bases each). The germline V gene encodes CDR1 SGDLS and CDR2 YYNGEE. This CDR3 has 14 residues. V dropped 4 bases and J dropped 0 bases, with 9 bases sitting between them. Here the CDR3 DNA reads TGTGCCAGCAGCACATGGGACAGCACAGATACGCAGTATTTT. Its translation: CASSTWDSTDTQYF.

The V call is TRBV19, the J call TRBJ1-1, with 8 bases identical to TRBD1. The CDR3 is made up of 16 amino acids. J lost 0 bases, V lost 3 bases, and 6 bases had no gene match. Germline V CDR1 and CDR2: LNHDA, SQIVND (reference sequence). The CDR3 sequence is CASSIRQGTLNTEAFF. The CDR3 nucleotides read TGTGCCAGTAGTATTCGACAGGGGACGCTGAACACTGAAGCTTTCTTT. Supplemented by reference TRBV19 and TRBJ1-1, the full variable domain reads DGGITQSPKYLFRKEGQNVTLSCEQNLNHDAMYWYRQDPGQGLRLIYYSQIVNDFQKGDIAEGYSVSREKKESFPLTVTSAQKNPTAFYLCASSIRQGTLNTEAFFGQGTRLTVV.

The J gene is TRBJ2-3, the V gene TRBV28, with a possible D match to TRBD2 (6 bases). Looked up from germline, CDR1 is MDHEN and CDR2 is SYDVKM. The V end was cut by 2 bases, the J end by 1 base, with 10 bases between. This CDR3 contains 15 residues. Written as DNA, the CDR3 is TGTGCCAGCAGTTTAGCTAGCGTTGGCACAGATACGCAGTATTTT. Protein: CASSLASVGTDTQYF. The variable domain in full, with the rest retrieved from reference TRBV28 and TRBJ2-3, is DVKVTQSSRYLVKRTGEKVFLECVQDMDHENMFWYRQDPGLGLRLIYFSYDVKMKEKGDIPEGYSVSREKKERFSLILESASTNQTSMYLCASSLASVGTDTQYFGPGTRLTVL.

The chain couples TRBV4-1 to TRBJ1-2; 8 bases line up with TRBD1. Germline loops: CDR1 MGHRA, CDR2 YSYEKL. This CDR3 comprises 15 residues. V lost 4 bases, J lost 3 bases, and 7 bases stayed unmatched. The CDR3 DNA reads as TGCGCCAGCAGCCGGACAGGGCGTATTGACTATGGCTACACCTTC. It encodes CASSRTGRIDYGYTF.

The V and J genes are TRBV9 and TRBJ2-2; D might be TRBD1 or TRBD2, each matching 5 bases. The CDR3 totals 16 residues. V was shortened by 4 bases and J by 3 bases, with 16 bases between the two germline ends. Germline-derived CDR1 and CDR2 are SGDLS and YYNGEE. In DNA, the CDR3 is TGTGCCAGCAGCTTAGAGGGGCGACCGGACACCGGGGAGCTGTTTTTT. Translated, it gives CASSLEGRPDTGELFF.

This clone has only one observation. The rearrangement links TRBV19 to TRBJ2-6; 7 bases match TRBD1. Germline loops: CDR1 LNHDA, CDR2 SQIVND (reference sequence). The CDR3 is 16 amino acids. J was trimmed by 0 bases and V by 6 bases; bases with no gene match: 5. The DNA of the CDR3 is TGTGCCAGTAGAGAGACAGGGACCTCTGGGGCCAACGTCCTGACTTTC. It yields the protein CASRETGTSGANVLTF.

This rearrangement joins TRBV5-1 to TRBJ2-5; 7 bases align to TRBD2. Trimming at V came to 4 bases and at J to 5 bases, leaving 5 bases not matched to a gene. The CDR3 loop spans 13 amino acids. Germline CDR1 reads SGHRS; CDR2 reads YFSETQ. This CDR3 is CASSTGGGETQYF. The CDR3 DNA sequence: TGCGCCAGCAGCACGGGAGGAGGGGAGACCCAGTACTTC.

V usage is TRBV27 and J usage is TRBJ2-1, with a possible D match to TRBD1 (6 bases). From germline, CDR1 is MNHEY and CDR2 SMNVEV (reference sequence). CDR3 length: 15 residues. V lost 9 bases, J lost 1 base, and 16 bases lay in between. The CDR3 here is CASSPRDKSYNEQFF. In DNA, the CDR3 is TGTGCCAGTTCTCCACGGGACAAATCCTACAATGAGCAGTTCTTC.

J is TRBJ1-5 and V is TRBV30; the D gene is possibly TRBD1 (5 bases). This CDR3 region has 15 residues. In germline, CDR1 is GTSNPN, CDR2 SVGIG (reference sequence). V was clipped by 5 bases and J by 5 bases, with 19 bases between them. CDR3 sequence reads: CAWASLGTQDQPQHF. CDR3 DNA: TGTGCCTGGGCCAGCCTCGGGACCCAAGATCAGCCCCAGCATTTT.

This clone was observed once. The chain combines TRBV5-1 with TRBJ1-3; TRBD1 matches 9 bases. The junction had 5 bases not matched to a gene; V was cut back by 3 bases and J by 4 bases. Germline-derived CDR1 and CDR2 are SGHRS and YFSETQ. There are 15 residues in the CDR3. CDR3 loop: CASSSQGAGGNTIYF. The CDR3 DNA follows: TGCGCCAGCAGCTCACAGGGGGCCGGAGGAAACACCATATATTTT.

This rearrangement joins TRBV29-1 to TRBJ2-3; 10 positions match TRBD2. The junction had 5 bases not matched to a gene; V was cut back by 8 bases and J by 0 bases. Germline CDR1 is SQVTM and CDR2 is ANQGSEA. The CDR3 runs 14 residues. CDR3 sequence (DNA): TGCAGCTTTCGGACTAGCGGAAGCACAGATACGCAGTATTTT. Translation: CSFRTSGSTDTQYF.

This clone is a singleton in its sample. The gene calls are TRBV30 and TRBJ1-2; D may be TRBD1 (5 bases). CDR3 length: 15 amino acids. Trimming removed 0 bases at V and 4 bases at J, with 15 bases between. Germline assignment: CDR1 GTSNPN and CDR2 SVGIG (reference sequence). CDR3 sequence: CAWSVPGHPFYGYTF. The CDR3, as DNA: TGTGCCTGGAGTGTACCCGGACACCCATTCTATGGCTACACCTTC.

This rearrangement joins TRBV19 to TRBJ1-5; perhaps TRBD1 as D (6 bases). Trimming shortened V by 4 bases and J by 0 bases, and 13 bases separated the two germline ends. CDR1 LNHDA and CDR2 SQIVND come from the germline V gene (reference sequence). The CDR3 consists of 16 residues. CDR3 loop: CASSTRGGGSNQPQHF. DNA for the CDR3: TGTGCCAGTAGTACGAGGGGAGGGGGTAGCAATCAGCCCCAGCATTTT.

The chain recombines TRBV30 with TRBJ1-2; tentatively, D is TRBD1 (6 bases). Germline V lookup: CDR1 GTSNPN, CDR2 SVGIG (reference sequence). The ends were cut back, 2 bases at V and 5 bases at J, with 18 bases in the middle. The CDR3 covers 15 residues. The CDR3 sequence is CAWSPRGGGFYGYTF. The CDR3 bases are TGTGCCTGGAGTCCCAGAGGGGGGGGATTTTATGGCTACACCTTC.